The 17 T cell receptor beta chains listed next were all sequenced from one sample in a study of CD8 T cells in Susac syndrome. RNA, at 0.5 to 1 ug, was reverse transcribed with random hexamers. TCRdb independently ran MiXCR on the immunoSEQ multiplex PCR reads; one entry per CDR3 protein. The sample holds about 300,000 distinct CDR3 sequences, approximately 89% seen once. The sequenced sample was CD8+ T cells from PBMCs. These TCRs come from a human donor with multiple sclerosis.

The chain recombines TRBV3-1 with TRBJ1-2; no definite D call. The CDR3 length is 13 residues. Germline V gene lookup returns CDR1 LGHDT and CDR2 YNNKEL (reference sequence). The V end was cut by 2 bases, the J end by 4 bases, with 8 bases between. CDR3 sequence (DNA): TGTGCCAGCAGCCAACCGCCGTCCTATGGCTACACCTTC. Amino acid sequence: CASSQPPSYGYTF. Filled out from reference TRBV3-1 and TRBJ1-2, the complete variable domain reads DTAVSQTPKYLVTQMGNDKSIKCEQNLGHDTMYWYKQDSKKFLKIMFSYNNKELIINETVPNRFSPKSPDKAHLNLHINSLELGDSAVYFCASSQPPSYGYTFGSGTRLTVV.

V usage is TRBV5-6 and J usage is TRBJ1-1; 7 bases fit TRBD1. This CDR3 spans 12 amino acids. Unmatched junction bases numbered 1, after V lost 1 base and J lost 7 bases. Germline V lookup: CDR1 SGHDT, CDR2 YYEEEE. The CDR3 bases are TGTGCCAGCAGCTTGACAGGGGTTGAAGCTTTCTTT. This sequence encodes CASSLTGVEAFF.

This chain joins TRBV6-2 or TRBV6-3 and TRBJ2-1, with 12 nucleotides matching TRBD2. The V gene's germline CDR1 is MNHEY and CDR2 SVGEGT. The CDR3 covers 14 residues. The V gene end was trimmed by 5 bases and the J gene end by 14 bases; junction bases not matched to a gene: 10. This chain's CDR3 is CASSHPSGRVMKFF. The CDR3 DNA sequence: TGTGCCAGCAGTCACCCTAGCGGGAGGGTCATGAAGTTCTTC.

The rearrangement links TRBV28 to TRBJ2-1, with TRBD2 matching over 9 bases. Germline V gene sequence: CDR1 MDHEN, CDR2 SYDVKM. CDR3 size: 15 residues. Trimming at V came to 7 bases and at J to 5 bases, leaving 9 bases not matched to a gene. The chain's CDR3 is CASTTPTSGNNEQFF. DNA for the CDR3: TGTGCCAGCACCACCCCGACTAGCGGTAACAATGAGCAGTTCTTC.

The chain employs TRBV7-9 and TRBJ1-2; D not certain. V was cut by 2 bases and J by 2 bases, with 6 bases left in between. CDR3 length: 13 residues. The germline V gene has CDR1 SEHNR and CDR2 FQNEAQ (reference sequence). CDR3: CASSLPSNYGYTF. CDR3 in DNA: TGTGCCAGCAGCTTACCGTCAAACTATGGCTACACCTTC.

The chain carries TRBV7-3 and TRBJ2-7; D may match TRBD1 or TRBD2 (6 bases each). The CDR3 runs to 13 residues. Trimming shortened V by 6 bases and J by 7 bases, and 16 bases separated the two germline ends. Germline-derived CDR1 and CDR2 are SGHTA and FQGTGA. DNA for the CDR3: TGTGCCAGCAGTCAGGAGGGGGTGGAGGAGCAGTACTTC. Amino acid sequence: CASSQEGVEEQYF.

The chain has TRBV20-1 and TRBJ2-2; D could derive from TRBD1 or TRBD2 (5 bases each). Germline lookup yields CDR1 DFQATT and CDR2 SNEGSKA (reference sequence). Trimming took 6 bases from V and 8 from J, leaving 16 bases between them. CDR3 size: 13 residues. The CDR3 reads CSAPVGDRGELFF. The CDR3 bases are TGCAGTGCCCCGGTGGGGGATAGGGGGGAGCTGTTTTTT.

In this sample, this clonotype turned up a few times. The chain employs TRBV7-3 and TRBJ2-3; 7 positions agree with TRBD1. V shed 0 bases, J shed 3 bases, and the junction held 9 bases outside the gene matches. The CDR3 contains 17 residues. The germline gives CDR1 SGHTA, CDR2 FQGTGA. Here the CDR3 reads CASSLTRTGPLTDTQYF. The CDR3 coding sequence is TGTGCCAGCAGCTTAACCCGGACAGGACCTTTAACAGATACGCAGTATTTT. Variable domain in full (rest from reference TRBV7-3 and TRBJ2-3): GAGVSQTPSNKVTEKGKYVELRCDPISGHTALYWYRQSLGQGPEFLIYFQGTGAADDSGLPNDRFFAVRPEGSVSTLKIQRTERGDSAVYLCASSLTRTGPLTDTQYFGPGTRLTVL.

The V and J genes are TRBV6-1 and TRBJ1-1; 7 bases match TRBD1. V dropped 6 bases and J dropped 1; count of bases not matched to a gene: 11. Germline V gene data show CDR1 as MNHNS and CDR2 as SASEGT. CDR3 size: 16 residues. CDR3 residues: CASRGLLGQKNTEAFF. The CDR3 DNA sequence: TGTGCCAGCAGGGGACTCTTGGGACAGAAGAACACTGAAGCTTTCTTT.

V gene TRBV19 combines with J gene TRBJ1-2; TRBD1 might be the D (5 bases). The CDR3 consists of 11 residues. The germline gives CDR1 LNHDA, CDR2 SQIVND (reference sequence). Trimming stripped 5 bases from V and 8 bases from J, with 9 bases between. DNA of the CDR3: TGTGCCAGTAGTCCAGGGTACGGCTACACCTTC. Its protein is CASSPGYGYTF. Based on the CDR3 plus reference TRBV19 and TRBJ1-2, the full variable domain is DGGITQSPKYLFRKEGQNVTLSCEQNLNHDAMYWYRQDPGQGLRLIYYSQIVNDFQKGDIAEGYSVSREKKESFPLTVTSAQKNPTAFYLCASSPGYGYTFGSGTRLTVV.

V gene TRBV9 combines with J gene TRBJ2-1; weak D call: TRBD1 (6 bases). Trimming removed 2 bases from V and 0 bases from J, with 12 bases in between. CDR1 is SGDLS and CDR2 is YYNGEE in the germline V gene. The CDR3 length is 16 residues. This chain's CDR3 is CASSVMQGFSYNEQFF. The CDR3 coding sequence is TGTGCCAGCAGCGTCATGCAGGGGTTCTCCTACAATGAGCAGTTCTTC.

The rearrangement links TRBV7-2 to TRBJ2-4, with TRBD1 identical over 10 bases. Unmatched junction bases numbered 5, after V lost 6 bases and J lost 9 bases. Per the germline V gene, CDR1 is SGHTA and CDR2 is FQGNSA. This CDR3 region has 13 residues. CDR3: CASRPRDRGIQYF. The CDR3 DNA reads as TGTGCCAGCAGGCCCCGGGACAGGGGCATTCAGTACTTC.

This rearrangement joins TRBV18 to TRBJ2-1, with TRBD2 as a possible D gene (6 bases). Germline lookup yields CDR1 KGHSH and CDR2 LQKENI. V lost 3 bases to trimming and J lost 5 bases, with 17 bases between them. The CDR3 runs to 16 residues. The CDR3: CASSPPPGVVDNEQFF. CDR3 DNA: TGTGCCAGCTCACCCCCCCCGGGGGTGGTCGACAATGAGCAGTTCTTC.

The gene calls are TRBV27 and TRBJ1-5, with D possibly being TRBD1 (6 bases). The V gene lost 3 bases and the J gene lost 4 bases, with 7 bases spanning the gap. The V gene's germline CDR1 is MNHEY and CDR2 SMNVEV (reference sequence). CDR3 length: 13 residues. The CDR3 reads CASSLRGNQPQHF. The CDR3 DNA follows: TGTGCCAGCAGTTTGAGGGGGAATCAGCCCCAGCATTTT.

This clonotype has just a few counts. V usage is TRBV4-1 and J usage is TRBJ2-5, with a weak D call TRBD2 (6 bases). The germline V gene encodes CDR1 MGHRA and CDR2 YSYEKL. Trimming pared 0 bases from V and 5 bases from J, leaving 10 bases between. The CDR3 is 14 residues long. In DNA form, the CDR3 reads TGCGCCAGCAGCCAAGATGGAGGGGTGGAGACCCAGTACTTC. This translates into CASSQDGGVETQYF.

This sequence joins TRBV29-1 and TRBJ2-2, with 8 bases identical to TRBD1. The germline V gene has CDR1 SQVTM and CDR2 ANQGSEA. The CDR3 is 14 residues long. V shed 7 bases and J 3 bases; nucleotides not matched to a gene: 7. CDR3 sequence: CSGRTGRDTGELFF. The DNA of the CDR3 is TGCAGCGGCCGGACAGGGCGGGACACCGGGGAGCTGTTTTTT.

The chain couples TRBV20-1 to TRBJ2-7; D may be TRBD2 (5 bases). The length of the CDR3 is 13 residues. Per germline, CDR1 DFQATT and CDR2 SNEGSKA (reference sequence). V dropped 0 bases and J dropped 3 bases, with 9 bases sitting between them. The CDR3 DNA follows: TGCAGTGCTAGAGAGAGAGCGGACTACGAGCAGTACTTC. It codes for CSARERADYEQYF.